This TCR beta chain comes out of a study of shared clonotypes between healthy human individuals. Findings and caveats of the study: Rarefaction analysis demonstrated incomplete sorted-subset sequencing notwithstanding large depth.

The V and J ends lost 8 bases and 3 bases respectively, with 19 bases between them. The germline CDR1 and CDR2 sequences are SEHNR and FQNEAQ (reference sequence). The CDR3 is 15 amino acids. Naivety among CD8 cells was defined by CD45RO negativity and positive CCR7 selection, thereby excluding terminally differentiated effector memory CD45RA+ cells. Comment on this clone: Its specificity is unknown.

Sequenced by immunoSEQ multiplex PCR; TCRdb stores in-frame clones only, minus some. This sample has around 2,000,000 clones, with about 95% found just once. The V and J genes are TRBV7-9 and TRBJ1-1; D gene ambiguous. Sample: naive CD8+ T cells sorted from blood. The sequence was obtained from a man aged 18 to 30 in good health. The CDR3 region is CASSGILGEDTEAFF. CDR3 DNA sequence: TGTGCCAGCTCCGGAATCCTCGGTGAGGACACTGAAGCTTTCTTT.